These 17 T cell receptor beta chains came from one sample sequenced in a study of blood T cells in healthy people across ages. Then a second PCR, running roughly 7 to 11 cycles, was carried out with a sample-barcoded 5' primer and a J-beta primer mix. TCRdb itself ran the 5' RACE reads through MiXCR, one entry per CDR3 protein. This sample carries 700,000 to 950,000 distinct CDR3 sequences, roughly 44% of them seen once, and the ten largest clones take 20% to 25%. Sequencing was performed on blood. The receptor source for this set is a woman in her sixties in good health.

This chain uses TRBV27 with TRBJ1-5; D unresolved. In germline, CDR1 is MNHEY, CDR2 SMNVEV (reference sequence). V shed 2 bases and J shed 0 bases, with 2 bases lying between them. The CDR3 totals 13 residues. The chain's CDR3 is CASSLLSNQPQHF. CDR3 DNA: TGTGCCAGCAGTTTACTTAGCAATCAGCCCCAGCATTTT.

This clonotype came up many times. This chain joins TRBV3-1 and TRBJ2-1; 12 bases line up with TRBD2. The CDR3 totals 17 residues. Germline loops: CDR1 LGHDT, CDR2 YNNKEL (reference sequence). Trimming took 1 base from V and 8 from J; bases not matched to a gene: 9. The CDR3 loop reads CASSQGTLAGGPDEQFF. The CDR3 region has the DNA TGTGCCAGCAGCCAAGGTACCCTAGCGGGAGGGCCGGATGAGCAGTTCTTC.

There are a few counts of this clonotype. The rearrangement links TRBV3-1 to TRBJ2-3; D unclear. CDR1 and CDR2 (germline): LGHDT, YNNKEL (reference sequence). V shed 0 bases and J shed 2 bases, with 15 bases lying between them. CDR3 length equals 17 residues. Here the CDR3 DNA reads TGTGCCAGCAGCCAAGAAGCCCAGGTTGAGGACACAGATACGCAGTATTTT. This gives the protein CASSQEAQVEDTDTQYF.

There are many counts of this clonotype. The rearrangement uses TRBV7-2 and TRBJ2-1; a weak D match, TRBD2 (6 bases). CDR1 SGHTA and CDR2 FQGNSA come from the germline V gene. The CDR3 totals 16 residues. V lost 1 base and J 5 bases, leaving 15 bases between the germline ends. CDR3 in amino acids: CASSLGLTGVHNEQFF. The DNA for the CDR3 is TGTGCCAGCAGCTTAGGTCTCACGGGAGTCCACAATGAGCAGTTCTTC.

V and J are TRBV12-3 or TRBV12-4 and TRBJ2-3; D not certain. This CDR3 comprises 15 residues. V lost 3 bases to trimming and J lost 0 bases, with 10 bases between them. The CDR3 region is CASSFVADSTDTQYF. CDR3 nucleotides: TGTGCCAGCAGTTTTGTGGCGGACAGCACAGATACGCAGTATTTT.

The rearrangement joins TRBV24-1 to TRBJ2-3; D is uncertain. CDR1 KGHDR and CDR2 SFDVKD come from the germline V gene. The CDR3 has 13 amino acids. Trimming stripped 1 base from V and 6 bases from J, with 7 bases between. CDR3 sequence reads: CATSDLNGDTQYF. In DNA form, the CDR3 reads TGTGCCACCAGTGATTTAAATGGGGATACGCAGTATTTT.

To note about this clonotype: Germline is not matched at one junction end, which may reflect a read error. The V gene is TRBV3-1, the J gene TRBJ1-6; 11 nucleotides line up with TRBD1. Germline CDR1 LGHDT, CDR2 YNNKEL (reference sequence). The CDR3 has 19 amino acids. CDR3 DNA: TGTGCCAGCAGCCTCGGGGGGACAGGGGGTTGTAGGTCCGATTCACCCCACCACTTT. Translating it yields CASSLGGTGGCRSDSPHHF.

The chain combines TRBV2 with TRBJ2-3; D is perhaps TRBD1 or TRBD2 (5 bases each). Germline V gene lookup returns CDR1 SNHLY and CDR2 FYNNEI. The V gene lost 6 bases and the J gene lost 2 bases, with 15 bases spanning the gap. The CDR3 has 15 residues. The CDR3 region is CASSALPGPTDTQYF. CDR3 DNA: TGTGCCAGCAGCGCTCTTCCGGGGCCCACAGATACGCAGTATTTT.

V gene TRBV3-1 combines with J gene TRBJ2-1, with a tentative D call TRBD2 (6 bases). The germline gives CDR1 LGHDT, CDR2 YNNKEL (reference sequence). This CDR3 is built from 17 residues. V lost 5 bases to trimming and J lost 0 bases, with 17 bases between them. Here the CDR3 reads CASSVRPGDFSYNEQFF. The DNA of the CDR3 is TGTGCCAGCAGCGTAAGGCCGGGAGATTTCTCCTACAATGAGCAGTTCTTC.

This chain uses TRBV25-1 with TRBJ2-3, with a tentative D call TRBD2 (7 bases). CDR1 and CDR2 (germline): MGHDK, SYGVNS. The V end was cut by 3 bases, the J end by 2 bases, with 15 bases between. The CDR3 covers 16 residues. The CDR3 DNA reads TGTGCCAGCAGTGACCTACTAGGGGGGGACACAGATACGCAGTATTTT. This sequence encodes CASSDLLGGDTDTQYF. The whole variable domain, remainder taken from reference TRBV25-1 and TRBJ2-3, is EADIYQTPRYLVIGTGKKITLECSQTMGHDKMYWYQQDPGMELHLIHYSYGVNSTEKGDLSSESTVSRIRTEHFPLTLESARPSHTSQYLCASSDLLGGDTDTQYFGPGTRLTVL.

The chain couples TRBV7-3 to TRBJ2-1; 8 bases agree with TRBD1. This CDR3 region has 15 residues. V lost 2 bases and J lost 6; bases outside the gene matches: 6. Per germline, CDR1 SGHTA and CDR2 FQGTGA. The CDR3 loop is CASSLLQGAINEQFF. The CDR3 DNA reads as TGTGCCAGCAGCTTACTTCAGGGGGCAATCAATGAGCAGTTCTTC.

This clonotype appeared many times. Being one base from a much bigger clone, this may be a read error. The chain uses TRBV11-1 and TRBJ2-5; D is unclear. Trimming cost V 4 bases and J 11 bases, with 20 bases left between them. CDR1 and CDR2 from the germline V gene are SGHAT and FQDESV (reference sequence). The CDR3 is made up of 14 amino acids. The CDR3 sequence: CASSSPRVVAEQYF. The CDR3 coding sequence is TGTGCCAGCAGCTCTCCGAGAGTAGTGGCTGAGCAGTACTTC.

This chain uses TRBV12-3 or TRBV12-4 with TRBJ2-1, with 7 positions matching TRBD1. V lost 3 bases and J lost 8; bases outside the gene matches: 10. This CDR3 spans 15 amino acids. As DNA, the CDR3 is TGTGCCAGCAGTTTCTCAGGGGGTGGGATGTATGAGCAGTTCTTC. Translation gives CASSFSGGGMYEQFF.

This chain connects TRBV24-1 to TRBJ1-2, with TRBD1 as a possible D gene (6 bases). Trimming stripped 12 bases from V and 3 bases from J, with 28 bases between. The CDR3 is 17 amino acids. Germline V gives CDR1 KGHDR, CDR2 SFDVKD. DNA of the CDR3: TGTGCCTCGTTAGACAGGAAGGGGCTAAATGAAGACTATGGCTACACCTTC. Encoded protein: CASLDRKGLNEDYGYTF.

The chain recombines TRBV21-1 with TRBJ2-4; the D call in the table, TRBD1, was not verified against the DNA. TRBV21-1 is listed as a pseudogene. The CDR3 has 16 residues. The CDR3 DNA is TGTGCCAGCAGTACCGGGGGAGGCTTAGCCAAAAACATTCAGTACTTC. Protein: CASSTGGGLAKNIQYF.

The genes are TRBV25-1 and TRBJ2-5, with 7 bases lining up with TRBD1. The CDR3 length is 15 residues. J gave up 4 bases and V 8 bases, and 13 bases lay outside the gene matches. Germline V gene sequence: CDR1 MGHDK, CDR2 SYGVNS. This CDR3 is CASGHRQGVGETQYF. The CDR3 DNA follows: TGTGCCAGCGGCCATCGACAGGGTGTGGGAGAGACCCAGTACTTC.

About this clonotype: A read error may be the cause here, since a much bigger clone is one base away. The genes are TRBV4-3 and TRBJ1-2; the match to TRBD1 covers 8 bases. This CDR3 is 15 amino acids long. Germline loops: CDR1 LGHNA, CDR2 YSLEER. CDR3 in amino acids: CASSQVIGQGDGCTF. CDR3 coding DNA: TGCGCCAGCAGCCAAGTTATAGGACAGGGAGATGGCTGCACCTTC.